This paragraph reports one T cell receptor (beta chain). The record originates from a study of OX40 agonist ivuxolimab in advanced cancers. The V end was cut by 5 bases, the J end by 1 base, with 9 bases between. This CDR3 is 14 amino acids long. From germline, CDR1 is SGHTA and CDR2 FQGNSA. Sequencing was performed with immunoSEQ multiplex PCR; in TCRdb, only in-frame clones are kept and a portion is missing. This sample has about 93,000 clones, with 75% to 90% found just once. The sequences come from CD4+ or CD8+ T cells sorted from blood, collected in a trial of the OX40 agonist ivuxolimab. The gene calls are TRBV7-2 and TRBJ2-1, with a tentative D call TRBD2 (6 bases). The clonotype comes from an adult with an advanced solid tumor such as melanoma, head and neck, liver or kidney cancer. CDR3 DNA: TGTGCCAGCAGCGCCGGGGGATCCTACAATGAGCAGTTCTTC. The encoded protein is CASSAGGSYNEQFF.